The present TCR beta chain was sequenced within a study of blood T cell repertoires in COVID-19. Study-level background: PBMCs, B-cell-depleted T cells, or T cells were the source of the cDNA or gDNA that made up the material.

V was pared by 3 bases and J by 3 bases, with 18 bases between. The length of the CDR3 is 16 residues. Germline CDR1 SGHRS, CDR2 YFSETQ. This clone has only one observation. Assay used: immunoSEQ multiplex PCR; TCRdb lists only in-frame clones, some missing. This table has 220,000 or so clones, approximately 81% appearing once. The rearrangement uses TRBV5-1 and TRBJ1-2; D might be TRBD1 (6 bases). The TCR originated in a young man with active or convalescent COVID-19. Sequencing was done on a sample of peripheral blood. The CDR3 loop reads CASSSDPGQRDYGYTF. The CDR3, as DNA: TGCGCCAGCAGCTCGGATCCCGGACAGCGAGACTATGGCTACACCTTC.